The 14 T cell receptor beta chains below all came from one sample that was sequenced in a study of T cell repertoires in cytomegalovirus infection. Each CDR3 protein gets one entry after TCRdb re-called the reads with MiXCR. The table has roughly 230,000 distinct CDR3 sequences, about 12% seen once. Material for sequencing was PBMCs. The receptors derive from a human donor in good health (CMV status not recorded). Some clones in this sample may be carry-over from other donors' samples.

The chain is built from TRBV5-5 and TRBJ2-2; D may be TRBD2 (6 bases). Trimming pared 2 bases from V and 6 bases from J, leaving 17 bases between. This CDR3 is 16 amino acids long. Germline-derived CDR1 and CDR2 are SGHKS and YYEKEE (reference sequence). CDR3 region: CASSFMGGIGPGELFF. CDR3 bases: TGTGCCAGCAGCTTTATGGGCGGGATTGGCCCCGGGGAGCTGTTTTTT.

This clonotype has more than one count but fewer than ten. The V call is TRBV5-1, the J call TRBJ2-3; D possibly uses TRBD1 or TRBD2 (5 bases each). Germline assignment: CDR1 SGHRS and CDR2 YFSETQ. V shed 4 bases and J shed 6 bases, with 21 bases lying between them. This CDR3 is built from 16 residues. CDR3 bases: TGCGCCAGCAGCCACTCAATGGGCACAGAGGGGGATACGCAGTATTTT. Translation gives CASSHSMGTEGDTQYF.

This clonotype was recorded at least ten times. The J gene is TRBJ2-5, the V gene TRBV28; D is perhaps TRBD2 (6 bases). In germline, CDR1 is MDHEN, CDR2 SYDVKM. Trimming cost V 5 bases and J 1 base, with 14 bases left between them. The CDR3 sequence is 15 residues long. The chain's CDR3 is CASSIAEGVQETQYF. CDR3 DNA: TGTGCCAGCAGTATCGCGGAGGGTGTCCAAGAGACCCAGTACTTC.

This clonotype was picked up a small number of times. Here the CDR3 DNA reads TGTGCCAGCAGTTCCCCGGGACTAGCGGAAAACTCTGGGGCCAACGTCCTGACTTTC. Translation: CASSSPGLAENSGANVLTF. The rearrangement uses TRBV27 and TRBJ2-6, with 11 bases lining up with TRBD2. Germline-derived CDR1 and CDR2 are MNHEY and SMNVEV (reference sequence). The CDR3 sequence is 19 residues long. J was trimmed by 0 bases and V by 4 bases; bases with no gene match: 8.

This chain links TRBV7-6 with TRBJ2-1, with 10 bases identical to TRBD2. Per the germline V gene, CDR1 is SGHVS and CDR2 is FNYEAQ. The CDR3 extends over 14 amino acids. The CDR3 DNA reads as TGTGACATCAGCCCTAGCGGGGGAGGAAATGAGCAGTTCTTC. This encodes CDISPSGGGNEQFF.

The J gene is TRBJ2-2, the V gene TRBV11-2; the D gene could be TRBD1 or TRBD2 (5 bases each). Trimming stripped 5 bases from V and 0 bases from J, with 13 bases between. This CDR3 region has 16 residues. In germline, CDR1 is SGHAT, CDR2 FQNNGV. In nucleotides, the CDR3 is TGTGCCAGCAGCCCCGGGACCATCGCGAACACCGGGGAGCTGTTTTTT. This translates into CASSPGTIANTGELFF.

This clonotype was seen many times. This chain uses TRBV28 with TRBJ1-2, with a possible D match to TRBD1 (6 bases). CDR1 and CDR2 (germline): MDHEN, SYDVKM. V was trimmed by 6 bases and J by 7 bases, leaving 15 bases between them. The CDR3 consists of 13 residues. The CDR3 region has the DNA TGTGCCAGCAGCAATCGGGGGCAGGGTGGCTACACCTTC. It encodes CASSNRGQGGYTF.

This clonotype occurred many times. The rearrangement joins TRBV10-3 to TRBJ1-3; perhaps TRBD1 as D (5 bases). Germline CDR1 reads ENHRY; CDR2 reads SYGVKD. V lost 4 bases, J lost 2 bases, and 12 bases lay in between. CDR3 length equals 15 residues. In DNA form, the CDR3 reads TGTGCCATCAGTGCGACGGGACCTGCTGGAAACACCATATATTTT. As protein: CAISATGPAGNTIYF.

This clonotype has at least ten counts. This rearrangement joins TRBV7-2 to TRBJ2-3; the match to TRBD2 covers 10 bases. Per the germline V gene, CDR1 is SGHTA and CDR2 is FQGNSA. The V segment lost 5 bases and the J segment 2 bases; nucleotides outside the gene matches: 4. The CDR3 has 15 amino acids. The CDR3 bases are TGTGCCAGCAGCCATAGCGGGAGGCCCACAGATACGCAGTATTTT. Translated: CASSHSGRPTDTQYF.

This clonotype was picked up a small number of times. The chain uses TRBV19 and TRBJ2-1; D is unresolved. CDR1 and CDR2 (germline): LNHDA, SQIVND (reference sequence). CDR3 length equals 15 residues. Trimming took off 0 bases at V and 3 bases at J, with 9 bases between the two ends. CDR3 residues: CASSIEASDYNEQFF. CDR3 sequence (DNA): TGTGCCAGTAGTATAGAGGCTAGTGACTACAATGAGCAGTTCTTC. Using reference TRBV19 and TRBJ2-1 for the parts outside the CDR3, the full variable domain is DGGITQSPKYLFRKEGQNVTLSCEQNLNHDAMYWYRQDPGQGLRLIYYSQIVNDFQKGDIAEGYSVSREKKESFPLTVTSAQKNPTAFYLCASSIEASDYNEQFFGPGTRLTVL.

This clonotype has a count of ten or more. The genes are TRBV7-8 and TRBJ2-7; D is unresolved. The ends were cut back, 3 bases at V and 2 bases at J, with 11 bases in the middle. From germline, CDR1 is SGHVS and CDR2 FQNEAQ. This CDR3 is 14 amino acids long. CDR3 sequence (DNA): TGTGCCAGCAGCTTTACAACGGGTCCCTACGAGCAGTACTTC. Its translation is CASSFTTGPYEQYF.

This clonotype showed up many times. This sequence joins TRBV11-3 and TRBJ2-6; the D gene is possibly TRBD1 (6 bases). This CDR3 contains 18 residues. The V gene's germline CDR1 is SGHNT and CDR2 YENEEA. The CDR3 DNA sequence: TGTGCAGTGGCGGACAGAGGTCATGTGAACTCTGGGGCCAACGTCCTGACTTTC. Translating it yields CAVADRGHVNSGANVLTF.

This chain joins TRBV29-1 and TRBJ2-7, with 10 bases aligning to TRBD2. CDR3 length: 14 residues. Germline trimming cut 2 bases from V and 13 bases from J; bases unmatched to any gene: 14. Germline-derived CDR1 and CDR2 are SQVTM and ANQGSEA. The DNA for the CDR3 is TGCAGCGTTGAAACTTACGGACTAGCGGAGTTCCGATACTTC. Translated, it gives CSVETYGLAEFRYF.

The sample holds many counts of this clonotype. The chain is built from TRBV11-2 and TRBJ2-1; D unresolved. The CDR3 totals 14 residues. The V gene's germline CDR1 is SGHAT and CDR2 FQNNGV. Trimming pared 3 bases from V and 8 bases from J, leaving 14 bases between. CDR3 protein: CASSLDPPRYEQFF. The CDR3 DNA reads as TGTGCCAGCAGCTTGGATCCCCCCCGCTATGAGCAGTTCTTC. Full variable domain (missing parts from reference TRBV11-2 and TRBJ2-1): EAGVAQSPRYKIIEKRQSVAFWCNPISGHATLYWYQQILGQGPKLLIQFQNNGVVDDSQLPKDRFSAERLKGVDSTLKIQPAKLEDSAVYLCASSLDPPRYEQFFGPGTRLTVL.